This T cell receptor (beta chain) was captured by sequencing in a study of identical twins. Template switching added a universal primer binding site, and final cDNA carried unique molecular identifiers. TCRdb analysed the 5' RACE reads with MiXCR anew, one entry per CDR3 protein. The sample contains about 720,000 distinct CDR3 sequences, around a sixth of which appear only once. Study-level points and caveats: The models systematically underestimated how much out-of-frame TCR alpha was shared in monozygotic twins. Its conclusions, products of cross-sectional statistical analysis, did not come from following the same donors.

This clonotype was recorded a few times. Its matching antigen is unknown. Germline lookup yields CDR1 MNHEY and CDR2 SVGAGI. V was pared by 3 bases and J by 0 bases, with 17 bases between. CDR3 length: 18 residues. These sequences were also reported in another study, on T cells expressing NK-cell markers. This second study says: Dominant NKG2C+ clonotypes were found to form about 1.0-7.5% of CD8+ T cells in 5 or 6 donors.

The origin of this receptor is a young woman in good health. V gene TRBV6-5 combines with J gene TRBJ2-2; no clear D. The sample consisted of PBMCs. The DNA of the CDR3 is TGTGCCAGCAGTTATTATTTAGGAGTTAACGCGAACACCGGGGAGCTGTTTTTT. Translated: CASSYYLGVNANTGELFF.